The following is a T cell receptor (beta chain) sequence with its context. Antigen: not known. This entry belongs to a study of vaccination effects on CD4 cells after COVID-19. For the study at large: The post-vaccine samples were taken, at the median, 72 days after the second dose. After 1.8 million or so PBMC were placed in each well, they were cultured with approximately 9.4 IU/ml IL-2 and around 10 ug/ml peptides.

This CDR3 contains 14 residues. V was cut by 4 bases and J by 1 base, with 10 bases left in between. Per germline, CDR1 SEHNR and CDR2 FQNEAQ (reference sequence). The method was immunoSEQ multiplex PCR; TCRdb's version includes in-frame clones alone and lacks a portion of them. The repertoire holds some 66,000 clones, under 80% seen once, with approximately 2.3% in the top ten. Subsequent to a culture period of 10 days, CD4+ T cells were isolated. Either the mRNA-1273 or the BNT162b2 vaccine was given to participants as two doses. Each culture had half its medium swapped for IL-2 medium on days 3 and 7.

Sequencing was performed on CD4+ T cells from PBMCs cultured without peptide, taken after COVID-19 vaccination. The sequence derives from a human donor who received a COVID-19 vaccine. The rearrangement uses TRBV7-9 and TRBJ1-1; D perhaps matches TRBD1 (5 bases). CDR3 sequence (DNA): TGTGCCAGCAGCTCGGGACGGCGGAACACTGAAGCTTTCTTT. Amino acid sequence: CASSSGRRNTEAFF.